This T cell receptor beta chain came from a study of blood T cell repertoires in COVID-19. Across the study: The United States, Italy and Spain supplied acute and convalescent COVID-19 samples.

V gave up 8 bases and J gave up 0 bases, with 11 bases separating them. CDR1 MNHEY and CDR2 SVGAGI come from the germline V gene. The CDR3 is 14 amino acids. Participants were aged about 18 to 90 years, lived in around 25 US areas, and enrolled virtually. Participants reported their clinical history, and cohort assignment relied on those reports. All recovered Cohort 3 donors got two negative PCRs, got clearance, or saw symptom resolution. Measured with immunoSEQ multiplex PCR; TCRdb has only the in-frame clones, and not every one. The table shows about 310,000 clones, with over 85% occurring only once.

The sequence was obtained from a woman in her twenties or thirties who had recovered from COVID-19. J is TRBJ2-1 and V is TRBV6-5; unclear D gene. Sequenced input: PBMCs or T cells enriched from blood (not recorded which). CDR3 sequence: CASDSVSSYNEQFF. As DNA, the CDR3 is TGTGCCAGCGACTCCGTGAGCTCCTACAATGAGCAGTTCTTC.